The 28 T cell receptor beta chains listed next were all sequenced from one sample in a study of cytomegalovirus exposure and HLA in healthy donors. It was with 60 Vbeta and 13 Jbeta primers that the PCR ran. Method: immunoSEQ multiplex PCR; TCRdb's copy keeps in-frame clones and lacks some. There are 120,000 or so clones in the sample; under 20% occur only once, and roughly 3% lies in the top ten. The material sequenced was PBMCs. These receptors were obtained from a female donor in good health and CMV-seropositive.

This chain links TRBV5-6 with TRBJ1-1; a weak D match, TRBD1 (6 bases). The CDR3 runs 14 residues. Germline CDR1 is SGHDT and CDR2 is YYEEEE. V dropped 4 bases and J dropped 3 bases, with 13 bases sitting between them. The CDR3 loop is CASSIPQGHTEAFF. In DNA, the CDR3 is TGTGCCAGCAGCATCCCACAGGGACACACTGAAGCTTTCTTT. The whole variable domain, remainder taken from reference TRBV5-6 and TRBJ1-1, is DAGVTQSPTHLIKTRGQQVTLRCSPKSGHDTVSWYQQALGQGPQFIFQYYEEEERQRGNFPDRFSGHQFPNYSSELNVNALLLGDSALYLCASSIPQGHTEAFFGQGTRLTVV.

V is TRBV6-5 and J is TRBJ2-7, with TRBD1 identical over 9 bases. CDR1 MNHEY and CDR2 SVGAGI come from the germline V gene. The V gene end was trimmed by 2 bases and the J gene end by 7 bases; junction bases not matched to a gene: 6. The CDR3 loop spans 14 amino acids. Here the CDR3 reads CASSYRDRVAEQYF. The CDR3 DNA is TGTGCCAGCAGTTACCGGGACAGGGTGGCGGAGCAGTACTTC.

This rearrangement joins TRBV4-3 to TRBJ1-6; TRBD1 matches at 11 bases. Germline assignment: CDR1 LGHNA and CDR2 YSLEER. The V and J ends lost 0 bases and 9 bases, in that order; junction bases with no gene match: 4. This CDR3 has 16 residues. The CDR3 sequence: CASSQDRTGGGSPLHF. CDR3 sequence (DNA): TGCGCCAGCAGCCAAGATAGGACAGGGGGCGGTTCACCCCTCCACTTT.

This clone was counted a few times. The rearrangement uses TRBV27 and TRBJ2-2, with D tentatively TRBD1 (6 bases). This CDR3 comprises 16 residues. Germline V gene sequence: CDR1 MNHEY, CDR2 SMNVEV (reference sequence). Trimming pared 5 bases from V and 1 base from J, leaving 14 bases between. The CDR3 region is CASSTQDRLNTGELFF. The CDR3 DNA sequence: TGTGCCAGCAGTACACAAGACAGGTTGAACACCGGGGAGCTGTTTTTT.

The rearrangement links TRBV19 to TRBJ1-2; 7 bases align to TRBD1. This CDR3 has 17 amino acids. CDR1 LNHDA and CDR2 SQIVND come from the germline V gene (reference sequence). The ends lost 4 bases at V and 5 bases at J; junction bases unmatched: 16. The CDR3 sequence: CASSTGTASYVPYGYTF. The CDR3, as DNA: TGTGCCAGTAGTACCGGGACAGCGTCCTACGTGCCTTATGGCTACACCTTC. The variable domain in full, completed from reference TRBV19 and TRBJ1-2, reads DGGITQSPKYLFRKEGQNVTLSCEQNLNHDAMYWYRQDPGQGLRLIYYSQIVNDFQKGDIAEGYSVSREKKESFPLTVTSAQKNPTAFYLCASSTGTASYVPYGYTFGSGTRLTVV.

This clone was seen a handful of times. V gene TRBV21-1 combines with J gene TRBJ1-5; the table's TRBD1 call for D was not verified on the DNA. TRBV21-1 is described as a pseudogene. This CDR3 comprises 13 residues. The CDR3 region is CASGTGARQPQHF. The CDR3 DNA reads as TGTGCCAGCGGAACAGGGGCTAGGCAGCCCCAGCATTTT.

The chain combines TRBV19 with TRBJ2-7; weak D call: TRBD1 (5 bases). This CDR3 has 14 residues. The V gene's germline CDR1 is LNHDA and CDR2 SQIVND (reference sequence). Trimming removed 4 bases at V and 3 bases at J, with 13 bases between. CDR3 amino acids: CASSRTVGVYEQYF. CDR3 DNA: TGTGCCAGTAGTAGAACGGTAGGGGTCTACGAGCAGTACTTC.

CDR3 loop: CAWSLGTSGRADTQYF. CDR3 bases: TGTGCCTGGAGTCTTGGGACTAGCGGGAGAGCAGATACGCAGTATTTT. The chain recombines TRBV30 with TRBJ2-3; 14 bases align to TRBD2. The V gene end was trimmed by 2 bases and the J gene end by 4 bases; junction bases not matched to a gene: 5. The CDR3 has 16 amino acids. Germline V gives CDR1 GTSNPN, CDR2 SVGIG (reference sequence).

This clone was seen a few times. This chain connects TRBV19 to TRBJ2-1; 11 nucleotides match TRBD2. The junction had 9 bases not matched to a gene; V was cut back by 8 bases and J by 6 bases. The CDR3 loop spans 15 amino acids. Per the germline V gene, CDR1 is LNHDA and CDR2 is SQIVND (reference sequence). The CDR3: CASSISGGAINEQFF. The CDR3 region has the DNA TGTGCCAGTTCGATTAGCGGGGGGGCCATCAATGAGCAGTTCTTC.

V usage is TRBV6-5 and J usage is TRBJ1-2; no firm D call. V lost 2 bases and J lost 4, with 11 bases in between. The CDR3 totals 14 residues. The germline V gene has CDR1 MNHEY and CDR2 SVGAGI. CDR3 nucleotides: TGTGCCAGCAGTTACCGTTCGGGGATCTATGGCTACACCTTC. Its protein is CASSYRSGIYGYTF.

The CDR3 region is CASSEGQGMGGNQPQHF. The CDR3 region has the DNA TGTGCCAGCAGCGAGGGACAGGGGATGGGTGGCAATCAGCCCCAGCATTTT. The V call is TRBV9, the J call TRBJ1-5, with 10 bases aligning to TRBD1. The CDR3 has 17 residues. The J segment lost 2 bases and the V segment lost 3 bases, leaving 8 bases of the junction unmatched. The germline V gene has CDR1 SGDLS and CDR2 YYNGEE.

This chain links TRBV7-9 with TRBJ2-2, with 10 bases matching TRBD2. Germline values: CDR1 SEHNR, CDR2 FQNEAQ (reference sequence). After removal of 4 bases from V and 4 bases from J, the junction contained 3 bases not matched to a gene. The CDR3 extends over 15 amino acids. The CDR3 DNA reads TGTGCCAGCAGCTCAGCGGGAGGGGGCACCGGGGAGCTGTTTTTT. Translated: CASSSAGGGTGELFF.

The V gene is TRBV7-9, the J gene TRBJ1-5, with a weak D call TRBD1 (6 bases). The CDR3 covers 15 residues. Trimming removed 3 bases at V and 0 bases at J, with 9 bases between. The germline V gene has CDR1 SEHNR and CDR2 FQNEAQ (reference sequence). In nucleotides, the CDR3 is TGTGCCAGCAGCTTGGGACACCATAGCAATCAGCCCCAGCATTTT. Translating it yields CASSLGHHSNQPQHF.

The chain employs TRBV28 and TRBJ1-5, with no clear D. There are 13 residues in the CDR3. V was pared by 3 bases and J by 8 bases, with 11 bases between. Germline assignment: CDR1 MDHEN and CDR2 SYDVKM. CDR3 region: CASSFQIREPQHF. The CDR3 DNA reads as TGTGCCAGCAGTTTTCAAATTAGAGAGCCCCAGCATTTT.

This clone was seen more than once but under ten times. This chain links TRBV4-3 with TRBJ2-5; D perhaps matches TRBD1 (6 bases). CDR3 length equals 15 residues. Trimming pared 3 bases from V and 0 bases from J, leaving 11 bases between. Per germline, CDR1 LGHNA and CDR2 YSLEER. Written as DNA, the CDR3 is TGCGCCAGCAGCCACGGACAGACGTACCAAGAGACCCAGTACTTC. It specifies CASSHGQTYQETQYF.

The J gene is TRBJ1-2, the V gene TRBV6-5, with 8 bases identical to TRBD1. From germline, CDR1 is MNHEY and CDR2 SVGAGI. V lost 8 bases to trimming and J lost 7 bases; unmatched junction nucleotides: 9. The CDR3 spans 13 residues. This CDR3 is CASGGQERRGYTF. The CDR3 DNA follows: TGTGCCAGCGGGGGACAGGAACGTCGTGGCTACACCTTC.

The V gene is TRBV5-1, the J gene TRBJ2-5, with 10 bases identical to TRBD2. Losses at the gene ends were 2 bases for V and 0 bases for J; bases not matched to a gene: 4. CDR1 and CDR2 (germline): SGHRS, YFSETQ. The CDR3 length is 16 residues. CDR3 in DNA: TGCGCCAGCAGCTTACTAGCGGGAACCAACCAAGAGACCCAGTACTTC. It is translated as CASSLLAGTNQETQYF.

The J gene is TRBJ2-7, the V gene TRBV27, with 10 bases fitting TRBD2. Germline CDR1 MNHEY, CDR2 SMNVEV (reference sequence). After removal of 5 bases from V and 6 bases from J, the junction contained 13 bases not matched to a gene. CDR3 length: 16 residues. The CDR3 DNA reads TGTGCCAGCAGTGGGTGGGCCGGGACTAGCGTTGTCGAGCAGTACTTC. Translating it yields CASSGWAGTSVVEQYF.

The V and J genes are TRBV7-8 and TRBJ2-5, with a tentative D call TRBD2 (7 bases). The ends were cut back, 5 bases at V and 5 bases at J, with 18 bases in the middle. The CDR3 length is 15 residues. The germline CDR1 and CDR2 sequences are SGHVS and FQNEAQ. CDR3 loop: CASSDTRGRGETQYF. The CDR3 nucleotides are TGTGCCAGCAGCGACACGCGGGGGCGCGGGGAGACCCAGTACTTC.

The sample holds a few counts of this clone. The rearrangement joins TRBV30 to TRBJ2-7; D not certain. The CDR3 totals 12 residues. V was clipped by 5 bases and J by 4 bases, with 12 bases between them. The germline V gene encodes CDR1 GTSNPN and CDR2 SVGIG (reference sequence). CDR3 protein: CAWDPPGYEQYF. CDR3 nucleotides: TGTGCCTGGGACCCCCCCGGGTACGAGCAGTACTTC.

This clone was picked up a small number of times. The chain links TRBV4-1 to TRBJ2-3, with TRBD1 matching 7 bases. V dropped 8 bases and J dropped 3; count of bases not matched to a gene: 11. Germline assignment: CDR1 MGHRA and CDR2 YSYEKL. The CDR3 sequence is 15 residues long. CDR3 residues: CASDQTGLYTDTQYF. The CDR3 DNA follows: TGCGCCAGCGACCAGACAGGGTTGTATACAGATACGCAGTATTTT.

The gene calls are TRBV28 and TRBJ2-7; 7 bases fit TRBD1. V lost 5 bases to trimming and J lost 12 bases; unmatched junction nucleotides: 10. Germline CDR1 reads MDHEN; CDR2 reads SYDVKM. The CDR3 loop spans 12 amino acids. CDR3: CASSPTNRGLYF. The DNA for the CDR3 is TGTGCCAGCAGTCCGACGAACAGGGGTCTGTACTTC.

This clone was recorded a few times. V is TRBV28 and J is TRBJ1-2; 9 positions agree with TRBD1. The CDR3 is made up of 16 amino acids. Germline V gives CDR1 MDHEN, CDR2 SYDVKM. J was trimmed by 6 bases and V by 8 bases; bases with no gene match: 16. This chain's CDR3 is CASGSEGQGLRDGYTF. CDR3 sequence (DNA): TGTGCCAGCGGGTCCGAGGGACAGGGATTGAGAGATGGCTACACCTTC.

This sequence joins TRBV6-5 and TRBJ1-2; D not resolved. V lost 2 bases, J lost 4 bases, and 8 bases lay in between. The CDR3 has 13 amino acids. CDR1 and CDR2 (germline): MNHEY, SVGAGI. The chain's CDR3 is CASSYEAVYGYTF. The CDR3, as DNA: TGTGCCAGCAGTTACGAGGCAGTCTATGGCTACACCTTC.

The sample holds a few counts of this clone. The chain joins TRBV2 to TRBJ2-3, with 7 nucleotides matching TRBD2. The CDR3 sequence is 12 residues long. J lost 4 bases, V lost 8 bases, and 3 bases had no gene match. CDR1 SNHLY and CDR2 FYNNEI come from the germline V gene. CDR3 bases: TGTGCCAGCGGACTAGTTCCAGATACGCAGTATTTT. Its protein product is CASGLVPDTQYF.

The V gene is TRBV7-3, the J gene TRBJ2-3, with 10 bases matching TRBD2. Germline V gives CDR1 SGHTA, CDR2 FQGTGA. This CDR3 spans 15 amino acids. With V trimmed by 5 bases and J by 4 bases, 6 bases remained unmatched. CDR3 nucleotides: TGTGCCAGCAGCACTGCAGCGGGAGGGCCAGATACGCAGTATTTT. This gives the protein CASSTAAGGPDTQYF. The variable domain in full, completed from reference TRBV7-3 and TRBJ2-3, reads GAGVSQTPSNKVTEKGKYVELRCDPISGHTALYWYRQSLGQGPEFLIYFQGTGAADDSGLPNDRFFAVRPEGSVSTLKIQRTERGDSAVYLCASSTAAGGPDTQYFGPGTRLTVL.

This clone showed up just a few times. This chain uses TRBV5-4 with TRBJ2-5; D may be TRBD1 (5 bases). The CDR3 is made up of 14 amino acids. V shed 3 bases and J shed 2 bases, with 11 bases lying between them. The germline V gene encodes CDR1 SGHNT and CDR2 YYREEE (reference sequence). The CDR3 coding sequence is TGTGCCAGCAGCTGGGAACAGGAGCAAGAGACCCAGTACTTC. This sequence encodes CASSWEQEQETQYF.

The chain recombines TRBV30 with TRBJ2-7; D is undetermined. V lost 3 bases and J lost 0, with 6 bases in between. Germline V lookup: CDR1 GTSNPN, CDR2 SVGIG (reference sequence). The CDR3 extends over 12 amino acids. For the CDR3, the DNA is TGTGCCTGGAGGACATTCTCCTACGAGCAGTACTTC. As protein: CAWRTFSYEQYF.